This is a list of T cell receptor beta chains from one sample in a study of spatial heterogeneity in lung cancer. TCRdb recomputed calls from the 5' RACE reads with MiXCR, one row per CDR3 protein. The table lists some 10,000 distinct CDR3 sequences, about 15% of them singletons. The specimen was lung tumor tissue, collected at surgery. The receptors here all came from a male donor with early-stage non-small cell lung cancer. Each CDR3 is given with its conserved first and last residue. A D gene is named only where the DNA matches it firmly. Clone size is stated in some rows and not others, as once, few, many or a class when expanded.

J: TRBJ1-6
D: NA
size: few
V: TRBV3-1
CDR3: CASSQGTANNSPLHF
DNA: TGTGCCAGCAGCCAAGGGACAGCAAATAATTCACCCCTCCACTTT

J: TRBJ1-5
D: NA
size: medium-sized
V: TRBV6-5
CDR3: CASSYSGQPQHF
DNA: TGTGCCAGCAGTTACTCGGGGCAGCCCCAGCATTTT

J: TRBJ2-5
D: NA
size: medium-sized
V: TRBV12-3/TRBV12-4
CDR3: CASATIETQYF
DNA: TGTGCCAGCGCCACCATTGAGACCCAGTACTTC

J: TRBJ1-2
D: NA
size: NA
V: TRBV2
CDR3: CASSEDRSYGYTF
DNA: TGTGCCAGCAGTGAAGACAGGAGCTATGGCTACACCTTC

J: TRBJ2-2
D: TRBD2
size: NA
V: TRBV19
CDR3: CASTGLAGNTGELFF
DNA: TGTGCCAGTACCGGACTAGCTGGTAACACCGGGGAGCTGTTTTTT

J: TRBJ2-2
D: TRBD2
size: NA
V: TRBV19
CDR3: CASSTGRQGSGELFF
DNA: TGTGCCAGTAGTACCGGGAGGCAGGGCTCCGGGGAGCTGTTTTTT

J: TRBJ2-5
D: NA
size: many
V: TRBV5-4
CDR3: CASSYRDFQETQYF
DNA: TGTGCCAGCAGCTACCGGGACTTCCAAGAGACCCAGTACTTC

J: TRBJ2-7
D: NA
size: many
V: TRBV10-3
CDR3: CAISEPRASYEQYF
DNA: TGTGCCATCAGTGAGCCCCGGGCCTCCTACGAGCAGTACTTC

J: TRBJ2-3
D: NA
size: few
V: TRBV6-1
CDR3: CASRVPDGLDTQYF
DNA: TGTGCCAGCAGAGTACCGGACGGTTTGGATACGCAGTATTTT

J: TRBJ2-1
D: NA
size: many
V: TRBV5-1
CDR3: CASSLAGSGVNEQFF
DNA: TGCGCCAGCAGCTTGGCAGGCTCCGGGGTTAATGAGCAGTTCTTC